This T cell receptor beta chain was sequenced in a study of regulatory T cells in long-lasting Graves disease (TCRdb year 2021). Background for the entire study: Newly diagnosed Graves' disease patients had taken antithyroid drugs for less than 3 months. TCR sequencing covered roughly 13 persistent and 20 newly diagnosed Graves' disease patients, about 35 samples in total. This study used TCR sequencing and RNA sequencing of peripheral blood to compare persistent Graves' disease patients against newly diagnosed Graves' disease patients. The study was registered as a clinical trial and conducted in China. Points the paper makes about the study in general: Because the primary lesion, thyroid tissue, could not be accessed, the study looked at peripheral blood alone. The authors acknowledged the small sample size as a limitation that may reduce accuracy. Patients with persistent disease shared more public clonotypes (around 2,700) than newly diagnosed patients did (966). Persistent disease showed preferential use of TRBV28, TRBJ1-2 and TRBJ2-5, whereas newly diagnosed disease favored TRBV20-1 and TRBJ2-1. Compared with newly diagnosed patients, persistent Graves' disease patients had lower TCR Shannon entropy and fewer highly expanded clones, which suggests clonal expansion. Only the TCR beta chain was sequenced and analyzed.

This clonotype appeared many times. Its antigen is still unknown. Per-base qualities were not stored, and no clone one base away is much larger. Trimming takes 2 bases off V and 7 bases off J; junction bases not matched to a gene: 4. Sequences SNHLY (CDR1) and FYNNEI (CDR2) are obtained from the germline V gene. The CDR3 covers 15 residues, taking in both the cysteine and the phenylalanine. Just the 45-base CDR3 DNA is kept, in frame starting at base 1. To prepare the library, multiplex PCR was applied. Sequencing relied on an Illumina HiSeq 4000. CDR3 regions were amplified by Arm-PCR with iRepertoire HTBI primers to construct TCR beta libraries. Before sequencing, the PCR products went through gel purification. In the original analysis: A total of fewer than 80 TRBV and 14 TRBJ segments were identified across samples and were used for gene usage analysis of CDR3 amino acid clonotypes. Filtered high-quality paired reads were merged into contigs using COPE and FqMerger. BLAST was used to align contigs to IMGT TRBV, TRBD and TRBJ reference genes, with CDR3 defined following IMGT. Any clonotype with a frequency above 0.1% was counted as a highly expanded clone. Repertoire diversity was measured by Shannon entropy, and V-J evenness by the Gini coefficient. Public clonotypes were defined as clonotypes shared by more than one individual. Starting from the raw public reads, TCRdb applied fastp trimming at Q25, assembled clones with MiXCR and retained in-frame beta chains. Each record represents a unique CDR3 protein, reported with the most common genes and DNA among its rows. These V and J calls are TCRdb output, not the study's own analysis. This sample has around 450,000 distinct CDR3 sequences in its table, and around 16% of those were observed once. The ten largest clones add up to 12% of the sample.

What the time point label conveys for this sample: newly diagnosed GD, antithyroid drugs for less than 3 months. For both TCR sequencing and RNA sequencing, RNA was extracted from PBMCs in TRIzol. Graves' disease was diagnosed according to American Thyroid Association guidelines. Patients for the study were recruited at an endocrinology department in Xi'an, China. Each patient gave approximately 8.8 milliliters of peripheral blood, collected in an EDTA anticoagulant tube. Ficoll Paque Plus density gradient separation was used to isolate PBMCs, and no further T cell sorting was done. An Agilent 2100 Bioanalyzer and agarose gel were used to check RNA quality, while a NanoDrop 2000 measured RNA concentration. This sample also belongs to another study, concerning T cells in Graves' hyperthyroidism and ophthalmopathy. Reported in the second study: Stable Graves' hyperthyroidism was defined as the absence of progression to ophthalmopathy over 18 months of follow-up. The hyperthyroidism patients were between 18 and 65 years old and newly diagnosed, with a disease duration of less than 2 months. The study excluded patients with uncontrolled infections, other autoimmune diseases, pregnancy or lactation. Diagnoses were established on the basis of clinical symptoms, serum thyroxine and TRAb, thyroid ultrasound, and orbital computed tomography. The first round of RT-PCR for the TCR CDR3 was performed with the HTBI primer set and the Qiagen OneStep RT-PCR kit. Most expanded thyroid clonotypes (frequency above 0.001) were also found in blood, which suggests that blood repertoires may mirror thyroid immune responses. In cross-validation, a model built on a 13 V-J signature told ophthalmopathy apart from stable hyperthyroidism with 85% to 90% sensitivity and roughly 82% specificity, and in testing the same model reached 80%/75%. In validation, the model predicted progression to ophthalmopathy with around 71% sensitivity and roughly 75% specificity, a median of approximately 6.5 months before onset. To identify distinguishing TCR V-J signatures, a discovery cohort of around 100 patients was used, comprising approximately 40 with Graves' ophthalmopathy and under 60 with stable Graves' hyperthyroidism. An independent validation cohort of around 20 hyperthyroidism patients and 15 or so patients who later progressed to ophthalmopathy tested prospective prediction of ophthalmopathy. The 100 discovery patients were divided at random into training and test sets in a 7:3 ratio. In addition, the study compared T-cell repertoires in thyroid tissue and in blood from roughly six Graves' hyperthyroidism patients. Following sampling, methimazole starting at 30 mg daily was given to hyperthyroidism patients, and high-dose intravenous methylprednisolone was given to ophthalmopathy patients. The libraries were constructed in a second round of multiplex PCR and then size-selected and purified. Sequencing of the libraries was done on an Illumina HiSeq2000 using paired-end 100 bp reads. SOAPnuke was used to process the raw data, throwing out any read that contained adapters or uncalled bases, had a mean Phred below 15, or lacked an exact constant-primer or identifier match. High-quality paired reads were merged using COPE v1.2.5, and each unique nucleotide sequence was defined as a clonotype. Clonotypes were aligned to IMGT TRBV, TRBD and TRBJ reference segments using MiTCR v1.1. The analysis included only V-J combinations with a frequency above 0.0001, which together covered 99% to 99.2% of the repertoires. The TCS score was defined as F50 (clonal expansion) divided by E x V (chaos), with BLOSUM62-based TCRdist calculated between CDR3 peptides within each V-J. Welch's t-statistics and random forest reduced around 510 V-J features to fewer than 15, which were used in a naive Bayes classifier (R e1071). Sample size was not statistically predetermined, and blinding of investigators to group allocation was not performed. The paper describes TCR Vbeta CDR3 sequencing of 140 or so peripheral blood samples, made up of some 42 ophthalmopathy patients, more than 70 hyperthyroidism patients and about 17 progressor patients.

This chain joins TRBV2 to TRBJ1-6, and 8 bases in between align with TRBD1. The specimen comprised peripheral blood mononuclear cells (PBMCs), sampled at new diagnosis, from a patient treated with antithyroid drugs. This TCR was sampled from a man aged 35-49 years with Graves disease. Donor details come from another sample of the same person, matched by shared clones. At the DNA level, the sequence is TGTGCCAGCAGTGAAAGGACAGGGTTCAATTCACCCCTCCACTTT. This translates into CASSERTGFNSPLHF.